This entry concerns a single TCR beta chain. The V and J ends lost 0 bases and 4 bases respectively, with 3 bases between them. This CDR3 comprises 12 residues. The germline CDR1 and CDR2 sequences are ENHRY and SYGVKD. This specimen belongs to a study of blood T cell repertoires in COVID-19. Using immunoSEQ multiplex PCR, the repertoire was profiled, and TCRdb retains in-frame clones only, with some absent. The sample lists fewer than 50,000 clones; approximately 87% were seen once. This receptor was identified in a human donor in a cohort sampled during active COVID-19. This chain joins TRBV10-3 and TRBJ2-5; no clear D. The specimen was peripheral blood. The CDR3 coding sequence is TGTGCCATCAGTGAGTCTAGAGAGACCCAGTACTTC. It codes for CAISESRETQYF.